This T cell receptor (beta chain) is drawn from a study of CD8+ T cells in alopecia areata. Study information: Among treated patients, oral tofacitinib was administered at 5 to 10 mg twice daily. General study results and limits: Unlike in mice, where it was clearer, TCR sharing across patients was less clear, possibly HLA-related.

TCR sequencing used cDNA made by reverse transcription of extracted RNA. Sequencing used immunoSEQ multiplex PCR; TCRdb keeps in-frame clones, though not all of them. The sample has approximately 200,000 clones; roughly 60% are singletons. Turning to this clone: Its antigen is as yet unknown.

The CDR3 sequence is 15 residues long. Germline V gene lookup returns CDR1 MDHEN and CDR2 SYDVKM. The V segment lost 6 bases and the J segment 0 bases; nucleotides outside the gene matches: 4. Sample treatment: oral pan-JAK inhibitor, 5-10 mg twice daily. The specimen was CD4+ T cells sorted from blood, collected at week 24, from a patient treated with tofacitinib. This clonotype was sampled from a human donor with alopecia areata. This chain links TRBV28 with TRBJ1-1, with 10 nucleotides matching TRBD1. The CDR3 DNA follows: TGTGCCAGCAGAAGGACAGGGGGGATGAACACTGAAGCTTTCTTT. Translation: CASRRTGGMNTEAFF.